Each of the 21 T cell receptor beta chains below was sequenced from the same sample in a study of CD4 and CD8 cells across lung adenocarcinoma regions. MiXCR, applied by TCRdb to the PCR reads, yields one record per CDR3 protein. The table records 22,000 or so distinct CDR3 sequences, under 70% of them present only once. The sequenced material came from CD8+ T cells from the center of a lung tumor. The receptors come from a female donor with lung adenocarcinoma. The CD4 and CD8 labels of this study may be unreliable.

This clonotype was picked up a small number of times. This sequence joins TRBV10-3 and TRBJ2-3; D unclear. V was clipped by 10 bases and J by 1 base, with 18 bases between them. The CDR3 is 15 residues long. Germline V gives CDR1 ENHRY, CDR2 SYGVKD. CDR3 sequence (DNA): TGTGCCAGCAGCGAGTCTAAGGCAGGCACAGATACGCAGTATTTT. Translated: CASSESKAGTDTQYF.

The gene calls are TRBV6-1 and TRBJ2-1, with a possible D match to TRBD2 (5 bases). Looked up from germline, CDR1 is MNHNS and CDR2 is SASEGT. The CDR3 is 16 residues long. The ends were cut back, 6 bases at V and 6 bases at J, with 21 bases in the middle. For the CDR3, the DNA is TGTGCCAGCAGCCGAGACTTTCGGGATAGTCCCAATGAGCAGTTCTTC. Residues: CASSRDFRDSPNEQFF.

This clonotype is deemed medium-sized (0.01 to 0.1%). Because the CDR3's place on the DNA is in doubt, the DNA is left out and the CDR3 is given as listed by TCRdb. The chain joins TRBV7-9 to TRBJ2-1; the table's D call of TRBD2 was not tested on the DNA. The CDR3 extends over 13 residues, inclusive of both ends. Germline CDR1 reads SEHNR; CDR2 reads FQNEAQ (reference sequence). Here the CDR3 reads CASSWGSGSINFF.

This clonotype was seen once. The germline gene is not matched at one end of the junction; a read error may be the cause. The V gene is TRBV6-1, the J gene TRBJ2-3; 7 positions agree with TRBD2. Germline lookup yields CDR1 MNHNS and CDR2 SASEGT. The CDR3 runs 17 residues. The CDR3 DNA reads as TGTGCCAGCAGGGTCGTGACGGGGGGATGGGCCACAGACATGCAGTATTTC. It is translated as CASRVVTGGWATDMQYF.

The rearrangement joins TRBV6-1 to TRBJ2-4; D perhaps matches TRBD1 (5 bases). This CDR3 is built from 15 residues. V was pared by 4 bases and J by 13 bases, with 23 bases between. CDR1 and CDR2 from the germline V gene are MNHNS and SASEGT. CDR3 in amino acids: CASSVGQWVKDTQYF. Written as DNA, the CDR3 is TGTGCCAGCAGTGTGGGGCAGTGGGTCAAAGATACGCAGTACTTC.

This chain connects TRBV6-2 or TRBV6-3 to TRBJ2-1, with D possibly being TRBD2 (6 bases). Germline V gives CDR1 MNHEY, CDR2 SVGEGT. Trimming removed 2 bases from V and 6 bases from J, with 14 bases in between. The CDR3 covers 15 residues. The CDR3 bases are TGTGCCAGCAGTTACCTCTGGGTCGGGGGCAATGAGCAGTTCTTC. As protein: CASSYLWVGGNEQFF.

V and J are TRBV24-1 and TRBJ2-1; possible D gene TRBD1, 7 bases. This CDR3 comprises 16 residues. Germline V gives CDR1 KGHDR, CDR2 SFDVKD. The germline V and J ends were trimmed by 4 bases and 4 bases, with 16 bases remaining between them. The CDR3 is CATSDPQGGKYNEQFF. As DNA, the CDR3 is TGTGCCACCAGTGACCCCCAGGGGGGAAAATACAATGAGCAGTTCTTC.

A single count supports this clonotype. Compared with germline, one end of the junction differs, possibly owing to a read error. The chain employs TRBV27 and TRBJ2-5; TRBD2 is a possible D gene (5 bases). This CDR3 has 13 amino acids. The germline V gene encodes CDR1 MNHEY and CDR2 SMNVEV (reference sequence). CDR3 bases: TGTGGCCTCGGAGGCCGTGACCAAAAGACCCAGTACTTC. Protein product: CGLGGRDQKTQYF.

This clonotype is judged medium-sized. This chain uses TRBV10-2 with TRBJ1-2; 9 bases map to TRBD1. After removal of 1 base from V and 6 bases from J, the junction contained 6 bases not matched to a gene. The V gene's germline CDR1 is WSHSY and CDR2 SAAADI. The CDR3 contains 15 residues. The DNA of the CDR3 is TGCGCCAGCAGTGAGTTACAGGGGGCAATTAATGGCTACACCTTC. Its protein product is CASSELQGAINGYTF.

This clonotype is judged medium-sized. This sequence joins TRBV6-1 and TRBJ2-7; TRBD2 matches 9 bases. The J segment lost 0 bases and the V segment lost 7 bases, leaving 7 bases of the junction unmatched. Germline V gene lookup returns CDR1 MNHNS and CDR2 SASEGT. The CDR3 covers 15 residues. The CDR3 reads CASNRLAGTSYEQYV. The CDR3 DNA reads TGTGCCAGCAATCGCCTAGCGGGAACCTCCTACGAGCAGTACGTC.

CDR3 nucleotides: TGCAGTGCTAGCGACAGTTCGCGGACAGATACGCAGTATTTT. This encodes CSASDSSRTDTQYF. V is TRBV20-1 and J is TRBJ2-3; the D gene is possibly TRBD1 (5 bases). The germline V and J ends were trimmed by 3 bases and 3 bases, with 13 bases remaining between them. Per the germline V gene, CDR1 is DFQATT and CDR2 is SNEGSKA (reference sequence). The CDR3 runs to 14 residues.

The rearrangement uses TRBV6-2 or TRBV6-3 and TRBJ2-1; D perhaps matches TRBD1 (6 bases). The V gene lost 6 bases and the J gene lost 0 bases, with 9 bases spanning the gap. CDR1 is MNHEY and CDR2 is SVGEGT in the germline V gene. CDR3 length: 14 amino acids. This chain's CDR3 is CASRQGSSYNEQFF. CDR3 bases: TGTGCCAGCAGACAGGGAAGCTCCTACAATGAGCAGTTCTTC.

V usage is TRBV27 and J usage is TRBJ2-1; TRBD2 matches at 11 bases. With 3 bases clipped from V and 7 bases from J, the junction kept 11 bases outside the gene matches. The V gene's germline CDR1 is MNHEY and CDR2 SMNVEV (reference sequence). CDR3 size: 17 residues. The CDR3 bases are TGTGCCAGCAGTTTCCTTCAACTAGCGGGAGCTAGAAATGAGCAGTTCTTC. This sequence encodes CASSFLQLAGARNEQFF.

This chain connects TRBV27 to TRBJ2-5; the D gene could be TRBD1 or TRBD2 (6 bases each). V lost 11 bases, J lost 3 bases, and 22 bases lay in between. CDR1 is MNHEY, CDR2 SMNVEV, per germline (reference sequence). CDR3 length: 15 amino acids. The chain's CDR3 is CAGGPGRRAKETQYF. The CDR3 region has the DNA TGTGCCGGGGGGCCGGGGCGGCGTGCCAAAGAGACCCAGTACTTC.

The V and J genes are TRBV27 and TRBJ2-3; TRBD2 agrees at 11 bases. There are 16 residues in the CDR3. The germline V gene encodes CDR1 MNHEY and CDR2 SMNVEV (reference sequence). Trimming cost V 4 bases and J 0 bases; bases outside gene matches: 3. CDR3 sequence: CASSSRTSGSTDTQYF. Written as DNA, the CDR3 is TGTGCCAGCAGTTCAAGGACTAGCGGGAGCACAGATACGCAGTATTTT.

With respect to this clonotype: A read error may explain this, as a much larger clone is one base away. The chain is built from TRBV7-2 and TRBJ2-1, with 7 bases fitting TRBD2. TRBJ2-7 matches the DNA end more closely, so the J call is doubtful. Germline V gene lookup returns CDR1 SGHTA and CDR2 FQGNSA. This CDR3 is 15 amino acids long. DNA of the CDR3: TGTGCCAGCAGCAGCGGACTAGGTGCCTACAATGAGCAGTACTTC. Its translation is CASSSGLGAYNEQYF.

This rearrangement joins TRBV7-3 to TRBJ2-5; 7 bases map to TRBD1. The J call may be faulty, since TRBJ2-1 better matches the DNA end. The length of the CDR3 is 14 residues. Looked up from germline, CDR1 is SGHTA and CDR2 is FQGTGA. CDR3 DNA: TGTGCCAGCAGCCACGGACAGGCCTACAATGAGCAGTTCTTC. Protein product: CASSHGQAYNEQFF.

In its sample, this clonotype was seen a few times. CDR3 nucleotide sequence: TGTGCCAGCAGATGGGGGGCCGACAATGAGCAGTTCTTC. As protein: CASRWGADNEQFF. The chain joins TRBV6-1 to TRBJ2-1; D is possibly TRBD1 or TRBD2 (6 bases each). The germline CDR1 and CDR2 sequences are MNHNS and SASEGT. There are 13 residues in the CDR3. Trimming took off 6 bases at V and 5 bases at J, with 11 bases between the two ends.

This sequence joins TRBV14 and TRBJ2-3; maybe TRBD2 (6 bases). CDR3 length: 14 amino acids. The V gene's germline CDR1 is SGHDN and CDR2 FVKESK. CDR3 sequence reads: CAGSRDRDSETQYF. CDR3 in DNA: TGTGCGGGCAGCCGGGATCGGGACTCGGAGACGCAGTATTTT.

In regard to this clonotype: This may be a read error, as it is one base from a much larger clone. The chain links TRBV12-3 or TRBV12-4 to TRBJ2-4; D is possibly TRBD1 or TRBD2 (6 bases each). Trimming removed 8 bases at V and 13 bases at J, with 27 bases between. The CDR3 runs 15 residues. CDR3 DNA sequence: TGTGCCAGCGGGGGGCGGGGCGCCACCTACAATGAGCAGTACTTC. It is translated as CASGGRGATYNEQYF.

This clonotype was picked up one time. An end of the junction does not agree with germline; a read error may underlie this. The genes are TRBV7-2 and TRBJ2-3; D ambiguous. The CDR3 has 14 amino acids. Per the germline V gene, CDR1 is SGHTA and CDR2 is FQGNSA. The CDR3 DNA reads TGTGCCAGCAGCTTGGTGAGAAATAATAATACGCAGTATTTC. This sequence encodes CASSLVRNNNTQYF.